The 3 T cell receptor beta chains below were found in one sample sequenced in a study of T cells in Graves' hyperthyroidism and ophthalmopathy. The CDR3 regions of TCR beta were amplified from RNA transcripts. HTBI primers were employed in a first-round RT-PCR of the TCR CDR3. TCRdb fed the multiplex PCR reads into MiXCR, producing one record per CDR3 protein. This table has about 740,000 distinct CDR3 sequences, around 15% appearing once. Sequences were obtained from blood. The receptor set was obtained from a woman aged 18-29 years with Graves' hyperthyroidism.

This clonotype was seen many times. V usage is TRBV11-2 and J usage is TRBJ2-7; 8 bases line up with TRBD1. Germline CDR1 reads SGHAT; CDR2 reads FQNNGV. J was trimmed by 6 bases and V by 3 bases; bases with no gene match: 4. The CDR3 consists of 13 residues. CDR3 sequence: CASSLTGDSEQYF. As DNA, the CDR3 is TGTGCCAGCAGCTTGACAGGGGATAGCGAGCAGTACTTC.

This clonotype has just a few counts. The genes are TRBV30 and TRBJ2-5, with D perhaps matching TRBD2 (6 bases). The closer fit of TRBJ2-1 to the DNA end suggests the J call may be wrong. The V gene's germline CDR1 is GTSNPN and CDR2 SVGIG (reference sequence). The length of the CDR3 is 15 residues. CDR3 region: CAWSGPRVAEETQFF. CDR3 nucleotide sequence: TGTGCCTGGAGTGGCCCTAGAGTAGCGGAGGAGACCCAGTTCTTC.

This clonotype was observed at least ten times. The chain uses TRBV3-1 and TRBJ2-4; D is possibly TRBD2 (7 bases). This CDR3 has 19 amino acids. CDR1 LGHDT and CDR2 YNNKEL come from the germline V gene (reference sequence). Trimming removed 1 base at V and 1 base at J, with 20 bases between. Here the CDR3 reads CASSQGGSRGAMAKNIQYF. CDR3 bases: TGTGCCAGCAGCCAAGGTGGTAGCCGGGGGGCTATGGCCAAAAACATTCAGTACTTC.